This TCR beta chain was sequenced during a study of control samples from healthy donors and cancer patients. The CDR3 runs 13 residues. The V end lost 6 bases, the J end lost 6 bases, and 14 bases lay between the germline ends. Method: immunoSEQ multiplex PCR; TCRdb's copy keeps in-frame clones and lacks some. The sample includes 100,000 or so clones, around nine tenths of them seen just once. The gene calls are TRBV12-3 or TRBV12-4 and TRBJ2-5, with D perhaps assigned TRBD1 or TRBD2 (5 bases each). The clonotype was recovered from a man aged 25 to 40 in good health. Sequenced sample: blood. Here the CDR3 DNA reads TGTGCCAGCAGGTACCGGGACCTAAAGACCCAGTACTTC. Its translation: CASRYRDLKTQYF.